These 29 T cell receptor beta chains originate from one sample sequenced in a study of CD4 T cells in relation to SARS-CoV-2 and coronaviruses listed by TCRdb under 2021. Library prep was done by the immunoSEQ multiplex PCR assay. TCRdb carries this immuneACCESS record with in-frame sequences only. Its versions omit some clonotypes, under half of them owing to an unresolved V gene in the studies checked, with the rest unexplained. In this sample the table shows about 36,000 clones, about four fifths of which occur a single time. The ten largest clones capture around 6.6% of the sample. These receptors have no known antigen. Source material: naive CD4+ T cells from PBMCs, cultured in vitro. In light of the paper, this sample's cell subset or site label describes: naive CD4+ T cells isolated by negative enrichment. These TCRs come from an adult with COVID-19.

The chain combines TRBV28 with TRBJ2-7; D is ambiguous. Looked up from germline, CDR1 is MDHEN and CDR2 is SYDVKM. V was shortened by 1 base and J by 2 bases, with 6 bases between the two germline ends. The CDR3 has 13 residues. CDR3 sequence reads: CASSLLTPYEQYF. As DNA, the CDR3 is TGTGCCAGCAGTTTATTGACACCCTACGAGCAGTACTTC.

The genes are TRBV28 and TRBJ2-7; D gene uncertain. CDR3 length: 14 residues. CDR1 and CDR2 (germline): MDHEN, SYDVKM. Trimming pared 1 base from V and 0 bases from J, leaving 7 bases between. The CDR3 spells CASSLSGLSYEQYF. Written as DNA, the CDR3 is TGTGCCAGCAGTTTATCGGGTCTCTCCTACGAGCAGTACTTC.

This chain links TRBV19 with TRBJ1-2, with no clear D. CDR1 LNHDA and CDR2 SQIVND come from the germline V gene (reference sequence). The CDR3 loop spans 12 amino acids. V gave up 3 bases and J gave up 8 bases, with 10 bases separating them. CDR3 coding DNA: TGTGCCAGTAGTATTGGAGGGTTGGGCTACACCTTC. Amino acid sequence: CASSIGGLGYTF.

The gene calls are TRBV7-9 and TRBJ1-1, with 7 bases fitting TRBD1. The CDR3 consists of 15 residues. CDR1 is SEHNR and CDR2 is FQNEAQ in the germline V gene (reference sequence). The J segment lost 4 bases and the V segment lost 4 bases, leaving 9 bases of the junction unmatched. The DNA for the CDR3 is TGTGCCAGCAGCTGGGACAGAGGGCCGGGCACTGAAGCTTTCTTT. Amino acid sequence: CASSWDRGPGTEAFF. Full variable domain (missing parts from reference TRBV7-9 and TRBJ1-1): DTGVSQNPRHKITKRGQNVTFRCDPISEHNRLYWYRQTLGQGPEFLTYFQNEAQLEKSRLLSDRFSAERPKGSFSTLEIQRTEQGDSAMYLCASSWDRGPGTEAFFGQGTRLTVV.

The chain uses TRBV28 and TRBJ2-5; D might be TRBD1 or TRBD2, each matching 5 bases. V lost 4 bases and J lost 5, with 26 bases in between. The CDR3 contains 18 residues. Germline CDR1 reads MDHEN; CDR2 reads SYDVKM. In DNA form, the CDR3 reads TGTGCCAGCAGTTCGAGGGGTATTTACCGAACCGGTGAGGAGACCCAGTACTTC. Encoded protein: CASSSRGIYRTGEETQYF.

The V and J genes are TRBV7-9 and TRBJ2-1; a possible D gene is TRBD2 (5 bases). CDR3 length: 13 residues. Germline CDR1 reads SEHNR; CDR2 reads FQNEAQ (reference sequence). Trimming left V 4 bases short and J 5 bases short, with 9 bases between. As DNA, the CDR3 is TGTGCCAGCAGCTCTACTAGTCACAATGAGCAGTTCTTC. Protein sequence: CASSSTSHNEQFF.

Here the CDR3 reads CATGTVESDTQYF. The CDR3 region has the DNA TGTGCCACCGGGACGGTAGAATCTGATACGCAGTATTTT. The chain employs TRBV24-1 and TRBJ2-3, with D tentatively TRBD1 or TRBD2 (5 bases each). The CDR3 length is 13 residues. Germline lookup yields CDR1 KGHDR and CDR2 SFDVKD. V was trimmed by 9 bases and J by 6 bases, leaving 15 bases between them.

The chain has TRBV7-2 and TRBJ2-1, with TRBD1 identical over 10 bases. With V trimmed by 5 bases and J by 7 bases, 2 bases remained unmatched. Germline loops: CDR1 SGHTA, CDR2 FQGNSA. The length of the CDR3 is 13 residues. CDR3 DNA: TGTGCCAGCAGCCGGACAGGGGGGAATGAGCAGTTCTTC. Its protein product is CASSRTGGNEQFF.

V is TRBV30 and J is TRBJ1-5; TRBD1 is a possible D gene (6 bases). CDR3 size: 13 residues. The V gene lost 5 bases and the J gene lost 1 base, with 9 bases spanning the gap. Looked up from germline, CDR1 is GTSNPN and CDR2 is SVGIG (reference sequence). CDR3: CAWGGQSNQPQHF. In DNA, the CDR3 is TGTGCCTGGGGGGGACAAAGCAATCAGCCCCAGCATTTT. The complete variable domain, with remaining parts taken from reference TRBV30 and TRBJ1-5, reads SQTIHQWPATLVQPVGSPLSLECTVEGTSNPNLYWYRQAAGRGLQLLFYSVGIGQISSEVPQNLSASRPQDRQFILSSKKLLLSDSGFYLCAWGGQSNQPQHFGDGTRLSIL.

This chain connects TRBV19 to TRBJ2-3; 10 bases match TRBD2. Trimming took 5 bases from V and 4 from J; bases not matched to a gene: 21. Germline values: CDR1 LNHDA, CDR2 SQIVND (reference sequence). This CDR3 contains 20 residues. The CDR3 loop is CASSAYRGLAELGAPDTQYF. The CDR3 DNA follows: TGTGCCAGTAGTGCCTATCGCGGACTAGCGGAGCTGGGGGCCCCAGATACGCAGTATTTT.

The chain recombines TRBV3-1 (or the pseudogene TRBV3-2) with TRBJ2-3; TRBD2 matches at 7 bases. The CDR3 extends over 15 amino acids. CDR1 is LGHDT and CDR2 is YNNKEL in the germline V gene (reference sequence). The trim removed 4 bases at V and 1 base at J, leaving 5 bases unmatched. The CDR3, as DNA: TGTGCCAGCAGCCCCGTGGCGGGAGGCACAGATACGCAGTATTTT. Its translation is CASSPVAGGTDTQYF.

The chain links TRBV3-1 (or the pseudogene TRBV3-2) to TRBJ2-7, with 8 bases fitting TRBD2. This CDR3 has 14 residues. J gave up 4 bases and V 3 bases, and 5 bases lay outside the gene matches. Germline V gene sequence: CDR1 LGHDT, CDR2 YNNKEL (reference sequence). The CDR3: CASSHEAGVYEQYF. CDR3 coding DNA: TGTGCCAGCAGCCACGAAGCGGGAGTGTACGAGCAGTACTTC.

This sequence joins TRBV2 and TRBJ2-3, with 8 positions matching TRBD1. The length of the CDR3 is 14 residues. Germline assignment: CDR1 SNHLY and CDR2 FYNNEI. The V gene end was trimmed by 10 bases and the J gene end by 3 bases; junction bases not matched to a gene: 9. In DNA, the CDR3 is TGTGCCATCGAGGACAGGGCTTGGACAGATACGCAGTATTTT. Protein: CAIEDRAWTDTQYF.

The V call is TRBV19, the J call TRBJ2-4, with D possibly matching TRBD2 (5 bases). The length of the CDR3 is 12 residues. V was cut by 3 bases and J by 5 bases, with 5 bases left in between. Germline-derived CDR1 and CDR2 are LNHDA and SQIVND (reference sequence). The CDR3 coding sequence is TGTGCCAGTAGTATCGGGGAAAACATTCAGTACTTC. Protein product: CASSIGENIQYF.

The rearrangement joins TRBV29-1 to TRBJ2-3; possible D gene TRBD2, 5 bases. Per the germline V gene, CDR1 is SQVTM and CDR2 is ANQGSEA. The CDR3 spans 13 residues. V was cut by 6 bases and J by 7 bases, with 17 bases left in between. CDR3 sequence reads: CSVLDYRVNTQYF. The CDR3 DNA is TGCAGCGTCCTAGACTATAGGGTTAATACGCAGTATTTT.

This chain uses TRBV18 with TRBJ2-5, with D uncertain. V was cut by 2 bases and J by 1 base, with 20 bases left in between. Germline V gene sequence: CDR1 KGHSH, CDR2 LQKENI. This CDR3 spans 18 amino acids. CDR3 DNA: TGTGCCAGCTCACCAGAGATGAAGGGCTACTCAAGCCAAGAGACCCAGTACTTC. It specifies CASSPEMKGYSSQETQYF.

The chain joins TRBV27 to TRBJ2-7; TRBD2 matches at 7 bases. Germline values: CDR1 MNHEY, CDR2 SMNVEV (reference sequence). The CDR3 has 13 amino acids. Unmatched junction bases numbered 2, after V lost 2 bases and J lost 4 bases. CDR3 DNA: TGTGCCAGCAGTTTAGGGGGGGGGTACGAGCAGTACTTC. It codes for CASSLGGGYEQYF.

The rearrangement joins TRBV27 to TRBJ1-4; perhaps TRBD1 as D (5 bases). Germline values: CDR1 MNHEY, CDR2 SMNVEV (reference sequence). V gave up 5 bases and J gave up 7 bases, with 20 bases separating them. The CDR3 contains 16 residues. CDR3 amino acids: CASSPMSVGGGEKLFF. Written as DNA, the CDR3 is TGTGCCAGCAGTCCCATGTCTGTGGGGGGAGGTGAAAAACTGTTTTTT.

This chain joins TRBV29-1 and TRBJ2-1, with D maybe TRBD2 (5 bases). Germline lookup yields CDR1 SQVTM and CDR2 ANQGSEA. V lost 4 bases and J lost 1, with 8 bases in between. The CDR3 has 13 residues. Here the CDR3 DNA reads TGCAGCGTTGTGGGAGTTTCCTACAATGAGCAGTTCTTC. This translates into CSVVGVSYNEQFF.

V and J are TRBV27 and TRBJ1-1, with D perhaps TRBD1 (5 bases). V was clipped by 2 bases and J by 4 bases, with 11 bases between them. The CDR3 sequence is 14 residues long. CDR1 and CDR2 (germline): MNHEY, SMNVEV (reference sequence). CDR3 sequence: CASSLRGVGTEAFF. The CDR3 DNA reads TGTGCCAGCAGTTTAAGGGGTGTGGGCACTGAAGCTTTCTTT.

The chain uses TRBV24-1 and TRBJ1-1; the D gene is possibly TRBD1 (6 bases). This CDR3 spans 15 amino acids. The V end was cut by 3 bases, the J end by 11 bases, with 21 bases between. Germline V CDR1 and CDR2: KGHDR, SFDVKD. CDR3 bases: TGTGCCACCAGTGATCCGAGGACAGACACTACGCGGGCTTTCTTT. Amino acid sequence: CATSDPRTDTTRAFF.

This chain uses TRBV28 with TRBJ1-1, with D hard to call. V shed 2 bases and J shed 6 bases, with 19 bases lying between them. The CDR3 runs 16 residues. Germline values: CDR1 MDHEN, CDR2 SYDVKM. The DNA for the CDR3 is TGTGCCAGCAGTTTAAACCTACTGGGTCTAGACCCTGAAGCTTTCTTT. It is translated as CASSLNLLGLDPEAFF. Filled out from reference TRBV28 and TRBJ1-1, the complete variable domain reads DVKVTQSSRYLVKRTGEKVFLECVQDMDHENMFWYRQDPGLGLRLIYFSYDVKMKEKGDIPEGYSVSREKKERFSLILESASTNQTSMYLCASSLNLLGLDPEAFFGQGTRLTVV.

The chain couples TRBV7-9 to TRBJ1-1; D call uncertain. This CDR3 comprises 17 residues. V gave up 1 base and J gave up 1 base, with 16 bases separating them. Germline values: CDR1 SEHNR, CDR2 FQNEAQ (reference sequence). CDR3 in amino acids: CASSLDPGESSNTEAFF. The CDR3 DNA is TGTGCCAGCAGCTTAGATCCAGGCGAGTCCTCGAACACTGAAGCTTTCTTT.

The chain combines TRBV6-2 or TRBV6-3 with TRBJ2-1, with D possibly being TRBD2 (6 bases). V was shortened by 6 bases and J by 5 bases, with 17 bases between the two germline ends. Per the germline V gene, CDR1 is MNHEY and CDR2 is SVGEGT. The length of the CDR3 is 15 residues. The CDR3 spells CASSPTGVGHNEQFF. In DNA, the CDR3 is TGTGCCAGCAGCCCAACGGGAGTTGGGCACAATGAGCAGTTCTTC.

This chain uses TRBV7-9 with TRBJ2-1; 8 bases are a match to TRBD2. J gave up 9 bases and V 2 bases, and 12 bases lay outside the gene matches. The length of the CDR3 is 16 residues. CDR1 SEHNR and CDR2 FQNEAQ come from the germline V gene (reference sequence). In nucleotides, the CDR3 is TGTGCCAGCAGCTTAATCCCCGGCGGGAGGCCCGGTGAGCAGTTCTTC. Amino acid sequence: CASSLIPGGRPGEQFF.

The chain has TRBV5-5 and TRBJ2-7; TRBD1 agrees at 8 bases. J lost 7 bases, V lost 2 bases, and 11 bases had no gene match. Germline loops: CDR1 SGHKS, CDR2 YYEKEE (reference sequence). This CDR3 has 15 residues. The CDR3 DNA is TGTGCCAGCAGCTTAAACCCGGGACAGGCCTTGGAGCAGTACTTC. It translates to CASSLNPGQALEQYF.

CDR3 nucleotides: TGTGCCAGCAGGGGGGCCTCTGGGGCCAACGTCCTGACTTTC. This codes for CASRGASGANVLTF. The rearrangement links TRBV6-5 to TRBJ2-6, with a tentative D call TRBD1 (6 bases). The CDR3 sequence is 14 residues long. The V gene's germline CDR1 is MNHEY and CDR2 SVGAGI. Trimming cost V 6 bases and J 0 bases, with 6 bases left between them.

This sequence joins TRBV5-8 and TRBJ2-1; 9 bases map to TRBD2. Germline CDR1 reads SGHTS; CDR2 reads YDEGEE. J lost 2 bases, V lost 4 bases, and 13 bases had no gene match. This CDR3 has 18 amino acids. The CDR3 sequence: CASSRNLASGKPYNEQFF. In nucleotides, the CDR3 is TGTGCCAGCAGCCGCAACCTAGCTAGCGGGAAACCCTACAATGAGCAGTTCTTC.

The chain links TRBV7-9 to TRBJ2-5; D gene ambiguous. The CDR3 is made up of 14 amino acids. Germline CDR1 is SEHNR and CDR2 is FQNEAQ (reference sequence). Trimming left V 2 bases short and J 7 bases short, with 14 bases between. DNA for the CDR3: TGTGCCAGCAGCTTACCGGGCGGAGTGCGGACCCAGTACTTC. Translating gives CASSLPGGVRTQYF. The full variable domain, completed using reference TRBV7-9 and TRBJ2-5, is DTGVSQNPRHKITKRGQNVTFRCDPISEHNRLYWYRQTLGQGPEFLTYFQNEAQLEKSRLLSDRFSAERPKGSFSTLEIQRTEQGDSAMYLCASSLPGGVRTQYFGPGTRLLVL.